Below, 32 T cell receptor beta chains from the same sample are listed, as sequenced in a study of blood T cell repertoires in COVID-19. Measured with immunoSEQ multiplex PCR; TCRdb has only the in-frame clones, and not every one. This sample has a few hundred thousand clones, with 65% to 85% found just once. Source material: peripheral blood. The origin of the receptors is a woman aged 60-70 years with acute or convalescent COVID-19.

This chain links TRBV7-2 with TRBJ1-6; no reliable D call. This CDR3 is built from 14 residues. The V end was cut by 6 bases, the J end by 5 bases, with 11 bases between. Germline values: CDR1 SGHTA, CDR2 FQGNSA. The CDR3, as DNA: TGTGCCAGCAGTTCCCTGGCAGATAATTCACCCCTCCACTTT. The encoded protein is CASSSLADNSPLHF.

The chain recombines TRBV10-3 with TRBJ1-5; TRBD1 might be the D (5 bases). The germline V gene has CDR1 ENHRY and CDR2 SYGVKD. CDR3 length equals 14 residues. Trimming shortened V by 5 bases and J by 0 bases, and 8 bases separated the two germline ends. In nucleotides, the CDR3 is TGTGCCATCAGTCCGACAGATAGCAATCAGCCCCAGCATTTT. It encodes CAISPTDSNQPQHF.

V usage is TRBV7-2 and J usage is TRBJ2-3; TRBD2 matches 7 bases. CDR1 SGHTA and CDR2 FQGNSA come from the germline V gene. This CDR3 region has 15 residues. Germline trimming cut 2 bases from V and 0 bases from J; bases unmatched to any gene: 2. CDR3 sequence (DNA): TGTGCCAGCAGCTTACCGGGGGGTAGCACAGATACGCAGTATTTT. As protein: CASSLPGGSTDTQYF.

This chain joins TRBV6-6 and TRBJ1-1; D gene ambiguous. The V gene's germline CDR1 is MNHNY and CDR2 SVGAGI (reference sequence). The CDR3 runs to 12 residues. The V gene lost 7 bases and the J gene lost 1 base, with 7 bases spanning the gap. The CDR3 DNA reads TGTGCCAGCATGGGCCCGAACACTGAAGCTTTCTTT. Translation gives CASMGPNTEAFF.

The V gene is TRBV7-9, the J gene TRBJ1-2; 8 nucleotides match TRBD1. This CDR3 is 13 amino acids long. Trimming cost V 5 bases and J 4 bases; bases outside gene matches: 3. Per the germline V gene, CDR1 is SEHNR and CDR2 is FQNEAQ (reference sequence). The DNA of the CDR3 is TGTGCCAGCAGCCCGGACAGGGCCTATGGCTACACCTTC. Its translation: CASSPDRAYGYTF.

This clone has only one observation. The V and J genes are TRBV10-3 and TRBJ2-7, with D perhaps matching TRBD2 (6 bases). V dropped 3 bases and J dropped 6 bases, with 15 bases sitting between them. This CDR3 contains 14 residues. Germline CDR1 is ENHRY and CDR2 is SYGVKD. The CDR3: CAISDSAGRSEQYF. CDR3 coding DNA: TGTGCCATCAGTGACTCTGCGGGGCGCAGCGAGCAGTACTTC.

A single count supports this clone. The V and J genes are TRBV4-2 and TRBJ1-3; D uncertain. V was trimmed by 3 bases and J by 3 bases, leaving 15 bases between them. The germline V gene encodes CDR1 LGHNA and CDR2 YNFKEQ. The CDR3 is 16 amino acids. CDR3: CASSHPAPGVGNTIYF. CDR3 nucleotides: TGTGCCAGCAGCCACCCCGCGCCCGGGGTTGGAAACACCATATATTTT.

The chain couples TRBV6-1 to TRBJ1-3; TRBD1 matches at 7 bases. After removal of 2 bases from V and 10 bases from J, the junction contained 8 bases not matched to a gene. Germline V lookup: CDR1 MNHNS, CDR2 SASEGT. The CDR3 is 14 amino acids. The CDR3 DNA sequence: TGTGCCAGCAGTGAACGCCAGGGGGTTAAAACCATATATTTT. Translation gives CASSERQGVKTIYF.

The chain links TRBV9 to TRBJ1-2, with unresolved D. Trimming pared 3 bases from V and 5 bases from J, leaving 14 bases between. Germline values: CDR1 SGDLS, CDR2 YYNGEE. This CDR3 spans 14 amino acids. The CDR3 loop reads CASSAGRGGYGYTF. As DNA, the CDR3 is TGTGCCAGCAGCGCCGGAAGAGGAGGGTATGGCTACACCTTC.

Comments on this clone: The germline gene is not matched at one end of the junction; a read error may be the cause. The chain employs TRBV4-1 and TRBJ2-7, with D maybe TRBD2 (5 bases). From germline, CDR1 is MGHRA and CDR2 YSYEKL. CDR3 size: 14 residues. CDR3 protein: CASSQRVGSHEQYF. The CDR3 coding sequence is TGCGCCAGCAGCCAGAGGGTCGGCTCCCACGAGCAGTACTTC.

This clone came up a few times. This chain joins TRBV25-1 and TRBJ2-1; tentatively, D is TRBD2 (6 bases). Trimming left V 5 bases short and J 6 bases short, with 14 bases between. The CDR3 length is 14 residues. Germline CDR1 is MGHDK and CDR2 is SYGVNS. CDR3 coding DNA: TGTGCCAGCAGTCTAGCGAATCCCCTCAATGAGCAGTTCTTC. Translated: CASSLANPLNEQFF.

The CDR3 DNA reads TGCGCCAGCAGCTTGCGGGGACAGGGGGCCATTAGCTCTGGGGCCAACGTCCTGACTTTC. Its protein is CASSLRGQGAISSGANVLTF. The chain carries TRBV5-1 and TRBJ2-6; 12 positions match TRBD1. The J segment lost 0 bases and the V segment lost 1 base, leaving 8 bases of the junction unmatched. This CDR3 is 20 amino acids long. Per the germline V gene, CDR1 is SGHRS and CDR2 is YFSETQ.

The chain is built from TRBV2 and TRBJ2-1; 8 nucleotides match TRBD1. The V segment lost 8 bases and the J segment 12 bases; nucleotides outside the gene matches: 21. The CDR3 is 16 amino acids. The V gene's germline CDR1 is SNHLY and CDR2 FYNNEI. The DNA for the CDR3 is TGTGCCAGCGACTTCATGACAGGGACAGGTTGGGCGATGCAGTTCTTC. It encodes CASDFMTGTGWAMQFF.

The gene calls are TRBV6-5 and TRBJ1-2, with a tentative D call TRBD1 (6 bases). The CDR3 runs 14 residues. In germline, CDR1 is MNHEY, CDR2 SVGAGI. The V and J ends lost 4 bases and 8 bases respectively, with 17 bases between them. CDR3 amino acids: CASSSQQGQGGYTF. The CDR3 DNA reads as TGTGCCAGCAGTTCCCAACAGGGCCAGGGAGGCTACACCTTC.

V gene TRBV30 combines with J gene TRBJ2-5, with 14 bases lining up with TRBD2. This CDR3 contains 18 residues. The V and J ends lost 0 bases and 5 bases, in that order; junction bases with no gene match: 11. CDR1 is GTSNPN, CDR2 SVGIG, per germline (reference sequence). DNA for the CDR3: TGTGCCTGGAGTGTACGAATGGGGACTAGCGGGGGATCGGAGACCCAGTACTTC. This translates into CAWSVRMGTSGGSETQYF.

On this clone itself: The same CDR3 arises from other DNA sequences in this sample as well. This sequence joins TRBV20-1 and TRBJ1-3, with D possibly TRBD1 on 6 matching bases. The germline gives CDR1 DFQATT, CDR2 SNEGSKA (reference sequence). The CDR3 spans 14 residues. Trimming shortened V by 3 bases and J by 4 bases, and 13 bases separated the two germline ends. In DNA form, the CDR3 reads TGCAGTGCTAGTACAGGGCGATCCGGAAACACCATATATTTT. Translated, it gives CSASTGRSGNTIYF.

The chain uses TRBV18 and TRBJ1-1, with 9 positions matching TRBD1. CDR1 is KGHSH, CDR2 LQKENI, per germline. This CDR3 has 14 residues. J lost 3 bases, V lost 5 bases, and 4 bases had no gene match. This chain's CDR3 is CASSIGTGYTEAFF. The CDR3 DNA follows: TGTGCCAGCTCAATTGGGACAGGGTACACTGAAGCTTTCTTT.

This clone has only one observation. The chain employs TRBV18 and TRBJ2-3; 8 positions match TRBD2. Germline V gene data show CDR1 as KGHSH and CDR2 as LQKENI. Losses at the gene ends were 8 bases for V and 6 bases for J; bases not matched to a gene: 10. The CDR3 length is 14 residues. CDR3 residues: CASLEGASGDTQYF. DNA for the CDR3: TGTGCCAGCCTCGAAGGCGCTAGCGGGGATACGCAGTATTTT.

This sequence joins TRBV11-2 and TRBJ2-5, with 8 positions matching TRBD2. CDR3 length: 16 amino acids. V lost 5 bases and J lost 1; bases outside the gene matches: 9. Germline V gene data show CDR1 as SGHAT and CDR2 as FQNNGV. As DNA, the CDR3 is TGTGCCAGCAGCCCTAGCCGCGGGGGGTCCCAAGAGACCCAGTACTTC. Residues: CASSPSRGGSQETQYF. The full variable domain, in which reference TRBV11-2 and TRBJ2-5 provide the parts outside the CDR3, is EAGVAQSPRYKIIEKRQSVAFWCNPISGHATLYWYQQILGQGPKLLIQFQNNGVVDDSQLPKDRFSAERLKGVDSTLKIQPAKLEDSAVYLCASSPSRGGSQETQYFGPGTRLLVL.

The chain joins TRBV18 to TRBJ2-7; 10 bases fit TRBD1. From germline, CDR1 is KGHSH and CDR2 LQKENI. This CDR3 is 13 amino acids long. After removal of 4 bases from V and 4 bases from J, the junction contained 1 base not matched to a gene. The CDR3 nucleotides read TGTGCCAGCTCACTGGACAGGGGGTACGAGCAGTACTTC. Its protein product is CASSLDRGYEQYF.

The rearrangement links TRBV11-2 to TRBJ2-6, with D perhaps matching TRBD1 (5 bases). Germline V gene lookup returns CDR1 SGHAT and CDR2 FQNNGV. V lost 5 bases, J lost 0 bases, and 14 bases lay in between. This CDR3 region has 17 residues. This chain's CDR3 is CASSERQLISGANVLTF. CDR3 DNA sequence: TGTGCCAGCAGCGAAAGACAGCTTATCTCTGGGGCCAACGTCCTGACTTTC.

The chain uses TRBV4-1 and TRBJ1-1; D is unclear. The CDR3 covers 12 residues. Looked up from germline, CDR1 is MGHRA and CDR2 is YSYEKL. With 3 bases removed from V and 3 bases from J, the gap between germline ends came to 5 bases. CDR3 DNA: TGCGCCAGCAGCCATGGAGACACTGAAGCTTTCTTT. Its translation: CASSHGDTEAFF.

This clone was recorded a few times. This chain joins TRBV6-5 and TRBJ1-2; D may be TRBD1 (5 bases). This CDR3 region has 12 residues. Trimming took off 2 bases at V and 13 bases at J, with 14 bases between the two ends. In germline, CDR1 is MNHEY, CDR2 SVGAGI. The CDR3 region has the DNA TGTGCCAGCAGTTACCAGGGTGAGGTCAGCACCTTC. The encoded protein is CASSYQGEVSTF.

The chain is built from TRBV7-2 and TRBJ1-6; maybe TRBD1 (6 bases). Trimming removed 6 bases at V and 9 bases at J, with 15 bases between. This CDR3 contains 14 residues. In germline, CDR1 is SGHTA, CDR2 FQGNSA. CDR3 nucleotides: TGTGCCAGCAGGTCCCAGGGGAGAGGTTCACCCCTCCACTTT. As protein: CASRSQGRGSPLHF.

The chain uses TRBV5-6 and TRBJ2-7; perhaps TRBD2 as D (6 bases). V lost 2 bases to trimming and J lost 3 bases, with 15 bases between them. The CDR3 loop spans 15 amino acids. Germline values: CDR1 SGHDT, CDR2 YYEEEE. This chain's CDR3 is CASSFLPTRDYEQYF. CDR3 DNA sequence: TGTGCCAGCAGCTTTCTGCCGACTAGAGACTACGAGCAGTACTTC.

The J gene is TRBJ2-1, the V gene TRBV19; 7 nucleotides align to TRBD2. CDR3 length equals 15 residues. Trimming cost V 4 bases and J 4 bases; bases outside gene matches: 7. The germline V gene encodes CDR1 LNHDA and CDR2 SQIVND (reference sequence). CDR3 loop: CASSTPGGSYNEQFF. The CDR3 region has the DNA TGTGCCAGTAGTACCCCCGGGGGGTCATACAATGAGCAGTTCTTC.

The DNA for the CDR3 is TGTGCCAGCAGCCAGGACAATCGGAATGAGCAGTTCTTC. Translation: CASSQDNRNEQFF. The chain employs TRBV5-5 and TRBJ2-1; D perhaps matches TRBD1 (5 bases). Per germline, CDR1 SGHKS and CDR2 YYEKEE (reference sequence). CDR3 length: 13 amino acids. The V end lost 4 bases, the J end lost 7 bases, and 12 bases lay between the germline ends.

This clone was seen more than once but under ten times. This sequence joins TRBV4-2 and TRBJ2-2, with 10 bases fitting TRBD1. The J segment lost 5 bases and the V segment lost 0 bases, leaving 9 bases of the junction unmatched. The germline CDR1 and CDR2 sequences are LGHNA and YNFKEQ. CDR3 length: 18 residues. The CDR3 DNA follows: TGTGCCAGCAGCCAAGAACCCACCGGGACAGGGGAAACCGGGGAGCTGTTTTTT. Translating it yields CASSQEPTGTGETGELFF.

V is TRBV4-1 and J is TRBJ1-5; possible D gene TRBD1, 5 bases. V dropped 0 bases and J dropped 4 bases, with 10 bases sitting between them. This CDR3 contains 15 residues. Germline CDR1 and CDR2: MGHRA and YSYEKL. The CDR3 DNA reads TGCGCCAGCAGCCAAGATAGGGGTTTTAATCAGCCCCAGCATTTT. As protein: CASSQDRGFNQPQHF.

This clone was seen once. The chain is built from TRBV6-5 and TRBJ1-5; possible D gene TRBD1, 5 bases. V lost 9 bases, J lost 2 bases, and 11 bases lay in between. The length of the CDR3 is 13 residues. Germline CDR1 reads MNHEY; CDR2 reads SVGAGI. CDR3 bases: TGTGCCAGTTCAGGGTCCCGCAATCAGCCCCAGCATTTT. Protein sequence: CASSGSRNQPQHF.

V gene TRBV3-1 (or the pseudogene TRBV3-2) combines with J gene TRBJ2-3; 8 nucleotides agree with TRBD1. Unmatched junction bases numbered 4, after V lost 1 base and J lost 4 bases. This CDR3 contains 15 residues. Germline V gene lookup returns CDR1 LGHDT and CDR2 YNNKEL (reference sequence). This CDR3 is CASSQGQGASDTQYF. Written as DNA, the CDR3 is TGTGCCAGCAGCCAAGGGCAGGGGGCTTCAGATACGCAGTATTTT.

The chain is built from TRBV19 and TRBJ2-7, with D perhaps matching TRBD1 (6 bases). V shed 8 bases and J shed 5 bases, with 10 bases lying between them. Germline loops: CDR1 LNHDA, CDR2 SQIVND (reference sequence). This CDR3 contains 11 residues. The CDR3 region has the DNA TGTGCCAGTGAAAGGGGGAACGAGCAGTACTTC. Translating gives CASERGNEQYF.